A single sample gave rise to the 25 T cell receptor beta chains below, sequenced in a study of cytotoxic CD8 clonotypes in ibrutinib-treated CLL. Sequencing used immunoSEQ multiplex PCR; TCRdb keeps in-frame clones, though not all of them. The sample carries some 150,000 clones, more than 70% recorded once. This sample comprised PBMCs, obtained after 36 months of ibrutinib treatment. The receptors were sampled from a human donor with chronic lymphocytic leukemia.

The V call is TRBV19, the J call TRBJ2-1; possible D gene TRBD1, 5 bases. The V gene's germline CDR1 is LNHDA and CDR2 SQIVND (reference sequence). The CDR3 has 13 residues. With 6 bases removed from V and 7 bases from J, the gap between germline ends came to 13 bases. CDR3 in amino acids: CASSHPQVNEQFF. As DNA, the CDR3 is TGTGCCAGTAGCCATCCACAGGTAAATGAGCAGTTCTTC. Filled out from reference TRBV19 and TRBJ2-1, the complete variable domain reads DGGITQSPKYLFRKEGQNVTLSCEQNLNHDAMYWYRQDPGQGLRLIYYSQIVNDFQKGDIAEGYSVSREKKESFPLTVTSAQKNPTAFYLCASSHPQVNEQFFGPGTRLTVL.

The rearrangement uses TRBV9 and TRBJ2-7; TRBD2 matches at 7 bases. This CDR3 has 15 amino acids. V dropped 3 bases and J dropped 4; count of bases not matched to a gene: 10. Germline values: CDR1 SGDLS, CDR2 YYNGEE. CDR3 in DNA: TGTGCCAGCAGCGCACGGGGAGGGATTATGTACGAGCAGTACTTC. It yields the protein CASSARGGIMYEQYF. The full variable domain, with the rest looked up from reference TRBV9 and TRBJ2-7, is DSGVTQTPKHLITATGQRVTLRCSPRSGDLSVYWYQQSLDQGLQFLIQYYNGEERAKGNILERFSAQQFPDLHSELNLSSLELGDSALYFCASSARGGIMYEQYFGPGTRLTVT.

This clone has only one observation. This chain uses TRBV5-1 with TRBJ2-3; TRBD2 might be the D (5 bases). The CDR3 has 15 residues. V lost 4 bases and J lost 0, with 12 bases in between. Germline CDR1 SGHRS, CDR2 YFSETQ. As DNA, the CDR3 is TGCGCCAGCAGCCTTCTAGCAACTAGCACAGATACGCAGTATTTT. Protein product: CASSLLATSTDTQYF.

The chain uses TRBV5-6 and TRBJ2-3; D call uncertain. The CDR3 is 15 amino acids. Deletions cut 3 bases from V and 2 bases from J, with 13 bases between. From germline, CDR1 is SGHDT and CDR2 YYEEEE. The CDR3 region has the DNA TGTGCCAGCAGCTCCAGGCAGCTCACCACAGATACGCAGTATTTT. Its translation: CASSSRQLTTDTQYF.

The gene calls are TRBV7-2 and TRBJ2-3; 7 bases agree with TRBD2. Germline CDR1 is SGHTA and CDR2 is FQGNSA. V gave up 5 bases and J gave up 4 bases; unmatched junction bases: 15. This CDR3 contains 17 residues. In DNA, the CDR3 is TGTGCCAGCAGCCCGATGACGTGGGAGCTAGCGGCAGATACGCAGTATTTT. Its protein is CASSPMTWELAADTQYF.

As regards this clone: Other DNA sequences from this sample encode an identical CDR3 as well. The rearrangement uses TRBV18 and TRBJ2-7; no definite D call. The V gene lost 1 base and the J gene lost 0 bases, with 7 bases spanning the gap. Germline V gene data show CDR1 as KGHSH and CDR2 as LQKENI. The CDR3 sequence is 14 residues long. Here the CDR3 reads CASSPRTGSYEQYF. CDR3 sequence (DNA): TGTGCCAGCTCACCACGGACGGGCTCCTACGAGCAGTACTTC.

This rearrangement joins TRBV19 to TRBJ1-5; D is undetermined. The CDR3 contains 13 residues. V was clipped by 7 bases and J by 7 bases, with 14 bases between them. Looked up from germline, CDR1 is LNHDA and CDR2 is SQIVND (reference sequence). The CDR3 DNA sequence: TGTGCCAGTAATCCGGTGGGGTGGCAGCCCCAGCATTTT. It encodes CASNPVGWQPQHF.

The chain has TRBV30 and TRBJ2-7; TRBD2 aligns across 8 bases. Germline values: CDR1 GTSNPN, CDR2 SVGIG (reference sequence). The CDR3 is 15 residues long. The V gene end was trimmed by 3 bases and the J gene end by 0 bases; junction bases not matched to a gene: 7. The CDR3: CAWRLAAFYSYEQYF. CDR3 nucleotides: TGTGCCTGGAGACTAGCGGCTTTTTACTCCTACGAGCAGTACTTC. The whole variable domain, remainder taken from reference TRBV30 and TRBJ2-7, is SQTIHQWPATLVQPVGSPLSLECTVEGTSNPNLYWYRQAAGRGLQLLFYSVGIGQISSEVPQNLSASRPQDRQFILSSKKLLLSDSGFYLCAWRLAAFYSYEQYFGPGTRLTVT.

CDR3: CASSPGGGRNTIYF. The CDR3 DNA is TGCGCCAGCAGCCCGGGAGGGGGTAGAAACACCATATATTTT. The chain combines TRBV4-1 with TRBJ1-3; TRBD1 is a possible D gene (6 bases). From germline, CDR1 is MGHRA and CDR2 YSYEKL. This CDR3 region has 14 residues. Deletions cut 4 bases from V and 5 bases from J, with 12 bases between.

The chain uses TRBV7-8 and TRBJ2-1, with 8 bases matching TRBD1. The CDR3 sequence is 16 residues long. V was clipped by 5 bases and J by 2 bases; unmatched bases: 8. CDR1 SGHVS and CDR2 FQNEAQ come from the germline V gene. CDR3 amino acids: CASSGRDRKTYNEQFF. For the CDR3, the DNA is TGTGCCAGCAGCGGAAGGGACAGGAAAACCTACAATGAGCAGTTCTTC.

This clone was counted a single time. This CDR3 is CASSKGTSGGLNEQFF. CDR3 in DNA: TGCGCCAGCAGCAAAGGAACTAGCGGGGGTCTCAATGAGCAGTTCTTC. V is TRBV5-1 and J is TRBJ2-1; TRBD2 matches 11 bases. CDR3 length: 16 residues. V shed 4 bases, J shed 6 bases, and the junction held 9 bases outside the gene matches. Germline-derived CDR1 and CDR2 are SGHRS and YFSETQ.

The DNA for the CDR3 is TGTGCCAGCGCCACCGGGGCGGGAGGGTACGAGCAGTACTTC. Translated, it gives CASATGAGGYEQYF. The V call is TRBV6-1, the J call TRBJ2-7, with 9 nucleotides matching TRBD2. The germline V gene has CDR1 MNHNS and CDR2 SASEGT. Trimming at V came to 8 bases and at J to 4 bases, leaving 9 bases not matched to a gene. This CDR3 has 14 residues.

The chain has TRBV10-3 and TRBJ2-1; TRBD2 aligns across 9 bases. J was trimmed by 5 bases and V by 8 bases; bases with no gene match: 7. Germline loops: CDR1 ENHRY, CDR2 SYGVKD. The CDR3 loop spans 14 amino acids. CDR3 residues: CAIAGLAGNNEQFF. DNA of the CDR3: TGTGCCATCGCTGGCCTAGCGGGAAACAATGAGCAGTTCTTC.

This clone was seen a single time. The V and J genes are TRBV13 and TRBJ2-3, with 10 bases identical to TRBD1. Germline trimming cut 4 bases from V and 4 bases from J; bases unmatched to any gene: 5. Looked up from germline, CDR1 is PRHDT and CDR2 is FYEKMQ (reference sequence). The CDR3 spans 15 residues. The CDR3 loop reads CASSSGGQGPDTQYF. CDR3 in DNA: TGTGCCAGCAGCTCGGGGGGACAGGGGCCAGATACGCAGTATTTT.

V and J are TRBV5-4 and TRBJ1-5; D possibly corresponds to TRBD1 (5 bases). V dropped 4 bases and J dropped 4 bases, with 15 bases sitting between them. Germline V CDR1 and CDR2: SGHNT, YYREEE (reference sequence). The length of the CDR3 is 15 residues. CDR3 residues: CASSLGGGFNQPQHF. CDR3 sequence (DNA): TGTGCCAGCAGCCTCGGTGGGGGTTTTAATCAGCCCCAGCATTTT.

The rearrangement uses TRBV29-1 and TRBJ2-1, with D perhaps being TRBD1 or TRBD2 (5 bases each). The CDR3 length is 18 residues. The V end lost 5 bases, the J end lost 7 bases, and 30 bases lay between the germline ends. The germline V gene has CDR1 SQVTM and CDR2 ANQGSEA. CDR3 sequence (DNA): TGCAGCGTTATGGGACGGGTGGAGGAGCGGTATGCCCTTAATGAGCAGTTCTTC. Amino acids: CSVMGRVEERYALNEQFF.

The V and J genes are TRBV7-2 and TRBJ2-1, with 11 nucleotides matching TRBD2. This CDR3 region has 15 residues. Germline V gene data show CDR1 as SGHTA and CDR2 as FQGNSA. Trimming took 2 bases from V and 3 from J; bases not matched to a gene: 0. CDR3 sequence (DNA): TGTGCCAGCAGCTTACTAGCGGGAGGCTACAATGAGCAGTTCTTC. Protein sequence: CASSLLAGGYNEQFF.

This clone was counted between two and nine times. Distinct nucleotide sequences in the sample also encode this CDR3. The CDR3 DNA is TGCAGCGTTGAAGTGAACACTGAAGCTTTCTTT. It specifies CSVEVNTEAFF. The rearrangement uses TRBV29-1 and TRBJ1-1; D gene ambiguous. The V end was cut by 1 base, the J end by 0 bases, with 0 bases between. The CDR3 is 11 amino acids. The germline V gene encodes CDR1 SQVTM and CDR2 ANQGSEA.

The chain uses TRBV28 and TRBJ2-7; tentative D call: TRBD2 (5 bases). Per the germline V gene, CDR1 is MDHEN and CDR2 is SYDVKM. The CDR3 sequence is 15 residues long. Trimming took 6 bases from V and 0 from J, leaving 15 bases between them. CDR3 region: CASSRTEAASYEQYF. CDR3 bases: TGTGCCAGCAGCCGGACGGAGGCAGCCTCCTACGAGCAGTACTTC. Variable domain in full (rest from reference TRBV28 and TRBJ2-7): DVKVTQSSRYLVKRTGEKVFLECVQDMDHENMFWYRQDPGLGLRLIYFSYDVKMKEKGDIPEGYSVSREKKERFSLILESASTNQTSMYLCASSRTEAASYEQYFGPGTRLTVT.

This clone was counted a single time. The chain uses TRBV27 and TRBJ2-3, with D maybe TRBD1 (6 bases). The V end lost 4 bases, the J end lost 1 base, and 9 bases lay between the germline ends. Per the germline V gene, CDR1 is MNHEY and CDR2 is SMNVEV (reference sequence). The CDR3 spans 14 residues. In nucleotides, the CDR3 is TGTGCCAGCAGTTCGGACAGAGGCACAGATACGCAGTATTTT. Protein product: CASSSDRGTDTQYF.

This chain connects TRBV11-2 to TRBJ2-7; possible D gene TRBD1, 6 bases. The CDR3 extends over 15 amino acids. Trimming left V 4 bases short and J 3 bases short, with 16 bases between. Germline lookup yields CDR1 SGHAT and CDR2 FQNNGV. CDR3 residues: CASSYNVGARYEQYF. For the CDR3, the DNA is TGTGCCAGCAGCTATAACGTGGGGGCCCGCTACGAGCAGTACTTC. The full variable domain, its missing parts supplied by reference TRBV11-2 and TRBJ2-7, is EAGVAQSPRYKIIEKRQSVAFWCNPISGHATLYWYQQILGQGPKLLIQFQNNGVVDDSQLPKDRFSAERLKGVDSTLKIQPAKLEDSAVYLCASSYNVGARYEQYFGPGTRLTVT.

V and J are TRBV11-2 and TRBJ2-5; TRBD2 matches 10 bases. The V segment lost 5 bases and the J segment 2 bases; nucleotides outside the gene matches: 11. CDR3 length: 17 residues. Per germline, CDR1 SGHAT and CDR2 FQNNGV. For the CDR3, the DNA is TGTGCCAGCAGCATAGGGGTTAGCGGGGGGAAACAAGAGACCCAGTACTTC. Encoded protein: CASSIGVSGGKQETQYF.

The chain employs TRBV27 and TRBJ1-1, with a weak D call TRBD1 (5 bases). In germline, CDR1 is MNHEY, CDR2 SMNVEV (reference sequence). V lost 4 bases to trimming and J lost 1 base, with 7 bases between them. The length of the CDR3 is 13 residues. The CDR3 DNA reads TGTGCCAGCAGTTCGAGGGGGAACACTGAAGCTTTCTTT. Protein sequence: CASSSRGNTEAFF.

This clone was found a few times. This chain connects TRBV5-1 to TRBJ2-5; D might be TRBD2 (5 bases). CDR1 SGHRS and CDR2 YFSETQ come from the germline V gene. The CDR3 is 11 amino acids. The V end was cut by 5 bases, the J end by 6 bases, with 8 bases between. The CDR3 reads CASREGQTQYF. CDR3 in DNA: TGCGCCAGCAGAGAGGGCCAGACCCAGTACTTC.

CDR3 sequence: CASLGTPSQETQYF. The CDR3 DNA sequence: TGTGCCAGCTTAGGGACTCCCTCTCAAGAGACCCAGTACTTC. This chain uses TRBV6-1 with TRBJ2-5; tentative D call: TRBD2 (6 bases). Trimming left V 8 bases short and J 2 bases short, with 15 bases between. Germline CDR1 and CDR2: MNHNS and SASEGT. The CDR3 has 14 amino acids.